The clone carrying this TCR beta chain occurred a few times. The data belong to a study of blood T cell repertoires in COVID-19. Study as a whole: Samples came from the United States, Italy and Spain, spanning acute and convalescent COVID-19. The cDNA or gDNA used as material had been derived from T cells, B-cell-depleted T cells, or PBMCs.

Germline trimming cut 4 bases from V and 7 bases from J; bases unmatched to any gene: 11. In germline, CDR1 is LGHDT, CDR2 YNNKEL (reference sequence). The CDR3 sequence is 16 residues long. Original processing methods: Amplification from reference gene primers served as the basis for estimated nucleated cell counts. Assay: immunoSEQ multiplex PCR; the TCRdb copy retains only in-frame clones and omits some. D and trimming were read from the DNA, whereas the V and J calls and clone size are those reported in that table. The table shows around 60,000 clones, with over 70% occurring only once. The sample taken for sequencing was peripheral blood. The J gene is TRBJ2-7, the V gene TRBV3-1 (or the pseudogene TRBV3-2), with TRBD1 matching over 12 bases. The receptor's source is a human donor in a cohort sampled during active COVID-19. CDR3 sequence: CASSPTVGTGGWEQYF. CDR3 nucleotide sequence: TGTGCCAGCAGCCCGACGGTCGGGACAGGGGGCTGGGAGCAGTACTTC.